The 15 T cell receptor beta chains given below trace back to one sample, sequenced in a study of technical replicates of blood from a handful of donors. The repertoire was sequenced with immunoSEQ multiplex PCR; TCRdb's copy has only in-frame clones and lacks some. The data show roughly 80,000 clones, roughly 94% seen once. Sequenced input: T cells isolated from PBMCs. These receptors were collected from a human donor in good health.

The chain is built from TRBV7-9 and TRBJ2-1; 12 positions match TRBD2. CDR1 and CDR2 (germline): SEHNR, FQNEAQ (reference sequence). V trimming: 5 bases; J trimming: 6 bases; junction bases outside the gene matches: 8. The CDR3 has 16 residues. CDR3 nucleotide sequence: TGTGCCAGCAGCCTTAAACTAGCGGGAGGTCTCAATGAGCAGTTCTTC. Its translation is CASSLKLAGGLNEQFF.

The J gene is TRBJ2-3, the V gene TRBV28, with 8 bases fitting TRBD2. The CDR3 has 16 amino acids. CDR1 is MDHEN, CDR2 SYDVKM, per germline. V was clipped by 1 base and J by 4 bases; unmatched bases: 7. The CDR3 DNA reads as TGTGCCAGCAGTTTATCGGCTAGCGGGTCGGCAGATACGCAGTATTTT. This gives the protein CASSLSASGSADTQYF.

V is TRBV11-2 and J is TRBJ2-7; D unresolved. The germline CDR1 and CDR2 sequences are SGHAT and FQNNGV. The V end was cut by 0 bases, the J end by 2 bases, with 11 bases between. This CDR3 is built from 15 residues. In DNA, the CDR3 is TGTGCCAGCAGCTTAGATACCATCCGGGCCTACGAGCAGTACTTC. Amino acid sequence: CASSLDTIRAYEQYF.

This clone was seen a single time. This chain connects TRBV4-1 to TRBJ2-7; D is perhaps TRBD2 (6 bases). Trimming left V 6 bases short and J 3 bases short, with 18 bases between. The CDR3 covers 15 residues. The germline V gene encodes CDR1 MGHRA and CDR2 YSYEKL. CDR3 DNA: TGCGCCAGCAGACCTTATACGGGAGTAAACTACGAGCAGTACTTC. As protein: CASRPYTGVNYEQYF.

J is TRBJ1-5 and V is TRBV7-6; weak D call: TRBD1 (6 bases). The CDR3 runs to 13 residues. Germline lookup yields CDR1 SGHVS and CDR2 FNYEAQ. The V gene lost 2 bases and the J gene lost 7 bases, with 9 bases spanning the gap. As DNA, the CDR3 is TGTGCCAGCAGCTTATGGACAGAACAGCCCCAGCATTTT. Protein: CASSLWTEQPQHF.

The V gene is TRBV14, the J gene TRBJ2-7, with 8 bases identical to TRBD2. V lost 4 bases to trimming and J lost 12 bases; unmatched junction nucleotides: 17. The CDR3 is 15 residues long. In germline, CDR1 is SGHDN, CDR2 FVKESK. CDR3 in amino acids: CASSPRDREGGLPYF. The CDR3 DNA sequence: TGTGCCAGCAGCCCCCGGGACCGGGAGGGGGGTTTGCCGTACTTC.

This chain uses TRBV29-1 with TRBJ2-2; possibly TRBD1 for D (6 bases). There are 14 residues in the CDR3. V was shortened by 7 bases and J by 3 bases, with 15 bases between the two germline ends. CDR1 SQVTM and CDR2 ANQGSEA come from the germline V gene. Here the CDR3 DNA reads TGCAGCGCTCCGCGACAGGACTACACCGGGGAGCTGTTTTTT. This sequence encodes CSAPRQDYTGELFF.

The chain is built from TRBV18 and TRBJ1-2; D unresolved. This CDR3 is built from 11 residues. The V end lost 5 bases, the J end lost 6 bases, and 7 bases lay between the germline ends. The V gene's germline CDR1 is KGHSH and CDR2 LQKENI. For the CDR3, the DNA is TGTGCCAGCTCAGGGCTCGATGGCTACACCTTC. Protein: CASSGLDGYTF.

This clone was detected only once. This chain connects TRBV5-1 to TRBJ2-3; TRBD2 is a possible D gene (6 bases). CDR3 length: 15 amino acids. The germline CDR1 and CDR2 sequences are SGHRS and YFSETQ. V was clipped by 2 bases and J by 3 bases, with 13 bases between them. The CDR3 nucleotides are TGCGCCAGCAGCTTCGAGGGGACTTCAACAGATACGCAGTATTTT. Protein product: CASSFEGTSTDTQYF.

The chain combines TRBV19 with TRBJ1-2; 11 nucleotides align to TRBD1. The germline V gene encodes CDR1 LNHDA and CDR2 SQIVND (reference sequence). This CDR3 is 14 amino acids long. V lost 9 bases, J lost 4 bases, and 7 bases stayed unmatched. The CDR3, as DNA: TGTGCCAGCAGCCCGGGACAGGGGGTCTATGGCTACACCTTC. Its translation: CASSPGQGVYGYTF.

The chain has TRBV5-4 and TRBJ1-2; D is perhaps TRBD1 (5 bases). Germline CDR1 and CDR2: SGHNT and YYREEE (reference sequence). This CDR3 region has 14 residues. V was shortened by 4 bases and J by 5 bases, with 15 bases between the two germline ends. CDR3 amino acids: CASSDAGRGYGYTF. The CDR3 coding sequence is TGTGCCAGCAGCGACGCCGGGAGGGGATATGGCTACACCTTC.

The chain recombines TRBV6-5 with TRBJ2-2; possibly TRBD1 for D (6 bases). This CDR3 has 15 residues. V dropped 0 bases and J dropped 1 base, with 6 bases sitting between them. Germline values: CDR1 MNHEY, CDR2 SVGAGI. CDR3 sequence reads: CASSYSQGNTGELFF. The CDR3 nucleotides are TGTGCCAGCAGTTACTCACAGGGGAACACCGGGGAGCTGTTTTTT.

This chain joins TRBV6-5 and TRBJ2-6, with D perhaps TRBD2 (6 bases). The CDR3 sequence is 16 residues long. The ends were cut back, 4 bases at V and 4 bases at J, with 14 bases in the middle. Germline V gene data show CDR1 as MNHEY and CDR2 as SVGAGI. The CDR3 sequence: CASSLSRGMGANVLTF. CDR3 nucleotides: TGTGCCAGCAGTTTATCTCGGGGGATGGGGGCCAACGTCCTGACTTTC.

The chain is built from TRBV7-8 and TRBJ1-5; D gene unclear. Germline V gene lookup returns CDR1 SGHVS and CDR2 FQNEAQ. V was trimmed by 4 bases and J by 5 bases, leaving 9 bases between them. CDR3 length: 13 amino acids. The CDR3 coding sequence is TGTGCCAGCAGCTCCCTAGAGGATCAGCCCCAGCATTTT. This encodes CASSSLEDQPQHF.

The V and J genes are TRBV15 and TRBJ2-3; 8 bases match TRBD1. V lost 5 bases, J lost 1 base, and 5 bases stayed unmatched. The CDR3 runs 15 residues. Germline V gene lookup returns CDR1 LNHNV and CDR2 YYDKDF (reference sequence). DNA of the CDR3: TGTGCCACCAGCGCCAGGGGGCATGGCACAGATACGCAGTATTTT. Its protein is CATSARGHGTDTQYF.